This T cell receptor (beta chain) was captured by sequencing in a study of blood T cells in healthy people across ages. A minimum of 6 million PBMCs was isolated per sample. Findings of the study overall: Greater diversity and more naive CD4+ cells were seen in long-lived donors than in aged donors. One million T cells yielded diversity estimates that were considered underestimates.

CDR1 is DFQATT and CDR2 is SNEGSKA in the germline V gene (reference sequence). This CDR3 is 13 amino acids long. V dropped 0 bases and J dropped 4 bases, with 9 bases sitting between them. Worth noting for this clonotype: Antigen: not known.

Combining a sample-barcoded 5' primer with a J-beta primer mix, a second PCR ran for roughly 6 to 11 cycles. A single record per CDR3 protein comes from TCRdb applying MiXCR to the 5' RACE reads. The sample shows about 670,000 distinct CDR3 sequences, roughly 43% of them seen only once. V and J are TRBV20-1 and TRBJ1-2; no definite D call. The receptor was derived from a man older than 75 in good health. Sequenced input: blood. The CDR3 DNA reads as TGCAGTGCTAGAGATCTCGACATCTATGGCTACACCTTC. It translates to CSARDLDIYGYTF.